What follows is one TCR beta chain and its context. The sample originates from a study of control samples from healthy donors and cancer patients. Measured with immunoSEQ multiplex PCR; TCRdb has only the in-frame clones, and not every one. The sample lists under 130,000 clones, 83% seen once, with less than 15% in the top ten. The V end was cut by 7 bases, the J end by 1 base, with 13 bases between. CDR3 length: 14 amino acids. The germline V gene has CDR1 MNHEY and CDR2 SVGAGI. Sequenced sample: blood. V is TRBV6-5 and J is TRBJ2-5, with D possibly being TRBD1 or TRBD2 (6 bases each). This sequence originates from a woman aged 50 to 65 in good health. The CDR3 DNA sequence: TGTGCCAGCAAAGAAGGGGGGCCCCAAGAGACCCAGTACTTC. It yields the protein CASKEGGPQETQYF.